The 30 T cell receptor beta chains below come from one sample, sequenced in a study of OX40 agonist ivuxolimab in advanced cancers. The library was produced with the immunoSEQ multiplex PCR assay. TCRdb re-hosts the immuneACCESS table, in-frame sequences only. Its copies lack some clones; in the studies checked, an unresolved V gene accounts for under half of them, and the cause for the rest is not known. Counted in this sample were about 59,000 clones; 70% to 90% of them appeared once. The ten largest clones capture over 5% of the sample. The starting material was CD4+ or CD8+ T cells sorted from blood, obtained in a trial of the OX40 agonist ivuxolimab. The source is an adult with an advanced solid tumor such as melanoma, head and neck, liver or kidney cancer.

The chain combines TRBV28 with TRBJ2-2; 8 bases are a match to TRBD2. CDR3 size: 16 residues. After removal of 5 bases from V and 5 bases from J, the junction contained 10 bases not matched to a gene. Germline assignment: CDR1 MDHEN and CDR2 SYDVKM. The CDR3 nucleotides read TGTGCCAGCAGTCTCTCCCGGGCTAGCGGGACCGGGGAGCTGTTTTTT. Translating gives CASSLSRASGTGELFF.

CDR3 sequence: CSEKTGNLFNEQFF. The CDR3 DNA reads as TGCAGCGAAAAGACAGGAAACCTATTCAATGAGCAGTTCTTC. V is TRBV29-1 and J is TRBJ2-1, with TRBD1 as a possible D gene (6 bases). CDR3 length: 14 amino acids. Germline values: CDR1 SQVTM, CDR2 ANQGSEA. The V end lost 7 bases, the J end lost 6 bases, and 19 bases lay between the germline ends.

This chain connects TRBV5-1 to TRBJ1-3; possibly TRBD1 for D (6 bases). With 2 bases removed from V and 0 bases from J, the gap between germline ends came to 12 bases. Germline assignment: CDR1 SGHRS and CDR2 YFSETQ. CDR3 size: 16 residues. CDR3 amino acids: CASSLGGLTSGNTIYF. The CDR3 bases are TGCGCCAGCAGCTTAGGGGGGCTTACCTCTGGAAACACCATATATTTT.

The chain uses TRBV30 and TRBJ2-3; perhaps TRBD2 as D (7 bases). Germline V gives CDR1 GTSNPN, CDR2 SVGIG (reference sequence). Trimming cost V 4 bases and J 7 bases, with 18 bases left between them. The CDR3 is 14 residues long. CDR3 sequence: CAWTASGGRNTQYF. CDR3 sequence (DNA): TGTGCCTGGACTGCGTCCGGGGGGCGGAATACGCAGTATTTT.

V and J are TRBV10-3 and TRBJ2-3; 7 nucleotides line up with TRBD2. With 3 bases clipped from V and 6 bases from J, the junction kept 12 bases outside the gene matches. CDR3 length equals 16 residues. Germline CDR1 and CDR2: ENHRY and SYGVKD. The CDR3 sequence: CAISDGGRATTDTQYF. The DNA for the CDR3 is TGTGCCATCAGTGATGGTGGGAGGGCCACGACGGATACGCAGTATTTT.

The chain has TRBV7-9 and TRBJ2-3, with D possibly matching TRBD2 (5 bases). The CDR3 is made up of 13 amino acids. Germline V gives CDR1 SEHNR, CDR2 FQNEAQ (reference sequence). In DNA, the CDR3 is TGTACCGGGGTACCTAGCAATGCAGATACGCAGTATTTT. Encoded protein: CTGVPSNADTQYF.

The CDR3 is CASSLGQPNQPQHF. The CDR3 bases are TGTGCCAGCAGCTTAGGACAGCCAAATCAGCCCCAGCATTTT. The chain combines TRBV7-9 with TRBJ1-5; D possibly corresponds to TRBD1 (5 bases). Germline V CDR1 and CDR2: SEHNR, FQNEAQ (reference sequence). Between the trimmed V and J ends, which lost 1 base and 4 bases, there was a span of 8 bases. This CDR3 region has 14 residues. Looking up the rest from reference TRBV7-9 and TRBJ1-5 gives the full variable domain: DTGVSQNPRHKITKRGQNVTFRCDPISEHNRLYWYRQTLGQGPEFLTYFQNEAQLEKSRLLSDRFSAERPKGSFSTLEIQRTEQGDSAMYLCASSLGQPNQPQHFGDGTRLSIL.

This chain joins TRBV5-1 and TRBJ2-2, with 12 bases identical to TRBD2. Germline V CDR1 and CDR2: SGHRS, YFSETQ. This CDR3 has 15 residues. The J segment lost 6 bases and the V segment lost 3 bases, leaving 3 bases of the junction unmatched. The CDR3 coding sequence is TGCGCCAGCAGCTCCGGACTAGCGGGACCCGGGGAGCTGTTTTTT. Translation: CASSSGLAGPGELFF.

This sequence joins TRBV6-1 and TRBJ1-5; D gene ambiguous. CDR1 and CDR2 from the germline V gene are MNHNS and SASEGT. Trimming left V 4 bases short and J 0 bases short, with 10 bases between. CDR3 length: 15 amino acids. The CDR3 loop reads CASSAYWNSNQPQHF. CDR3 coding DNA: TGTGCCAGCAGTGCTTACTGGAATAGCAATCAGCCCCAGCATTTT.

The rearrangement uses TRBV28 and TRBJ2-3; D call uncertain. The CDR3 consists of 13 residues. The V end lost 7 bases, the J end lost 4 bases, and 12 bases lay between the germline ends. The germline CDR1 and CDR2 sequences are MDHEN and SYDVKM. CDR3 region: CASTTSGPDTQYF. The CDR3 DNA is TGTGCCAGCACCACTTCCGGTCCAGATACGCAGTATTTT.

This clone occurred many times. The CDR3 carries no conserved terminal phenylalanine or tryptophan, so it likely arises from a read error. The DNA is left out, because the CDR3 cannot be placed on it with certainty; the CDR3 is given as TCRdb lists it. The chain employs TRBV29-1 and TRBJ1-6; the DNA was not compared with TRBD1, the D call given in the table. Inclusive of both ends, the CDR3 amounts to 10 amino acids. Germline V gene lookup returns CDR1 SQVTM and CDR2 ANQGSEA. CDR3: CSFGVQGWRL.

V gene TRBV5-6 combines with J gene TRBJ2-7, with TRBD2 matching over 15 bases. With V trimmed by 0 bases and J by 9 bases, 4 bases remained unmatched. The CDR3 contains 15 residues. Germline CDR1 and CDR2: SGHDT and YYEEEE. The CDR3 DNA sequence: TGTGCCAGCAGCTTGGGGACTAGCGGGAGGGCCGGGCAGTACTTC. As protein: CASSLGTSGRAGQYF.

CDR3 protein: CASSSRPGSSSYEQYF. The CDR3 DNA follows: TGTGCCAGCAGCTCACGTCCGGGTTCGAGCTCCTACGAGCAGTACTTC. The gene calls are TRBV7-8 and TRBJ2-7; D remains unclear. V dropped 4 bases and J dropped 0 bases, with 16 bases sitting between them. The CDR3 spans 16 residues. Germline V gene sequence: CDR1 SGHVS, CDR2 FQNEAQ.

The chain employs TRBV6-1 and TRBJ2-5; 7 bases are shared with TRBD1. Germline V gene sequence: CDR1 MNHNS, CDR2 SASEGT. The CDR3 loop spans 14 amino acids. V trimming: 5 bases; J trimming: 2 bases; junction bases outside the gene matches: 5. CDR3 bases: TGTGCCAGCAGTCAAGGGGGACAGCAAGAGACCCAGTACTTC. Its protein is CASSQGGQQETQYF.

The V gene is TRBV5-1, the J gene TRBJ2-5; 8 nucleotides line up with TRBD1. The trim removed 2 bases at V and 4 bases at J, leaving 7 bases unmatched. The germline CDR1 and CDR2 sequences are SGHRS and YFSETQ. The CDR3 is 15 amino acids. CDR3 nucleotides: TGCGCCAGCAGCTTATCCCGACAGGGGAGAGAGACCCAGTACTTC. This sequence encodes CASSLSRQGRETQYF. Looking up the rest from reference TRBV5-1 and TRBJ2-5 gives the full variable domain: KAGVTQTPRYLIKTRGQQVTLSCSPISGHRSVSWYQQTPGQGLQFLFEYFSETQRNKGNFPGRFSGRQFSNSRSEMNVSTLELGDSALYLCASSLSRQGRETQYFGPGTRLLVL.

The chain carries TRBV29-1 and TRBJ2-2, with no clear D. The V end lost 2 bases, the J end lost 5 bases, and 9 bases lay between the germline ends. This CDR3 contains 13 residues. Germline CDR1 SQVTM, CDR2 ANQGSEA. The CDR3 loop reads CSVERGFTGELFF. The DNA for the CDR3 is TGCAGCGTTGAACGTGGGTTTACCGGGGAGCTGTTTTTT.

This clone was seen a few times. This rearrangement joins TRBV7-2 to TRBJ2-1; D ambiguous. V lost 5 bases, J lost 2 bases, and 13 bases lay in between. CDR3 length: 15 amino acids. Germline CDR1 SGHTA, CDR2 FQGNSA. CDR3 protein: CASSTQPRAYNEQFF. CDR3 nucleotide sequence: TGTGCCAGCAGCACCCAGCCTAGGGCCTACAATGAGCAGTTCTTC.

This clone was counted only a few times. The CDR3 protein is CASSVDLRRNTEAFF. DNA of the CDR3: TGTGCCAGCAGCGTAGACCTCAGGCGGAACACTGAAGCTTTCTTT. The genes are TRBV9 and TRBJ1-1; D is unclear. Per the germline V gene, CDR1 is SGDLS and CDR2 is YYNGEE. The CDR3 is made up of 15 amino acids. Trimming shortened V by 0 bases and J by 1 base, and 10 bases separated the two germline ends.

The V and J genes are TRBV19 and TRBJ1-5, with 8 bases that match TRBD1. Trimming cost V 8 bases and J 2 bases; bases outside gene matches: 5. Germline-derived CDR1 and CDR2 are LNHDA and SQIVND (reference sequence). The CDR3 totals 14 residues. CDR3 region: CASCLTGGNQPQHF. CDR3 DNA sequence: TGTGCCAGTTGTTTGACAGGGGGCAATCAGCCCCAGCATTTT.

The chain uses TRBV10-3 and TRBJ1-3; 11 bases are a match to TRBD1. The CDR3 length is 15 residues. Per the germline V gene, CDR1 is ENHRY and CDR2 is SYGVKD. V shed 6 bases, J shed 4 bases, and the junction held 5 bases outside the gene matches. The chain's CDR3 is CAISSGQGGGNTIYF. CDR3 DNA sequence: TGTGCCATCAGCTCGGGACAGGGGGGCGGAAACACCATATATTTT.

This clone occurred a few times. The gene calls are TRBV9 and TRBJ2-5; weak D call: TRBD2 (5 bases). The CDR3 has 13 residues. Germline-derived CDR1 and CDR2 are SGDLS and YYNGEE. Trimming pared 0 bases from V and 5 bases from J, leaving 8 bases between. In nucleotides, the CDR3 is TGTGCCAGCAGCGTAGGAGCGGTGGAGACCCAGTACTTC. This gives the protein CASSVGAVETQYF.

The CDR3 region is CATSRDAGYEQYF. The CDR3 nucleotides are TGTGCCACCAGCAGAGATGCGGGGTACGAGCAGTACTTC. The genes are TRBV15 and TRBJ2-7; D may be TRBD2 (6 bases). Germline V CDR1 and CDR2: LNHNV, YYDKDF (reference sequence). The V gene lost 0 bases and the J gene lost 4 bases, with 7 bases spanning the gap. The CDR3 runs 13 residues.

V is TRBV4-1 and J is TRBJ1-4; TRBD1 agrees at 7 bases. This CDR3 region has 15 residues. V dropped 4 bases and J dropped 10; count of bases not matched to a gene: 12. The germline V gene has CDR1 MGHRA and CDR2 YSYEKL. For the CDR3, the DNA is TGCGCCAGCAGCCCCGTTGGGACAGAATTGGGAAAACTGTTTTTT. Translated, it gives CASSPVGTELGKLFF.

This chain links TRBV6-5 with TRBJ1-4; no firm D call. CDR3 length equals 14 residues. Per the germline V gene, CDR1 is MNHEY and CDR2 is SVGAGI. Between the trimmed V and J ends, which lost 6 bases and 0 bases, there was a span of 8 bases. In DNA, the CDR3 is TGTGCCAGCAGCAGGACTGCAACTAATGAAAAACTGTTTTTT. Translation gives CASSRTATNEKLFF.

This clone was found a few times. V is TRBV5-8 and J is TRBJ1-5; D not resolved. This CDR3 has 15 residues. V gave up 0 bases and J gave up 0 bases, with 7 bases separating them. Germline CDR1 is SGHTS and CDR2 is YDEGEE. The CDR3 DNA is TGTGCCAGCAGCTTGGGACTGAATAGCAATCAGCCCCAGCATTTT. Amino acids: CASSLGLNSNQPQHF.

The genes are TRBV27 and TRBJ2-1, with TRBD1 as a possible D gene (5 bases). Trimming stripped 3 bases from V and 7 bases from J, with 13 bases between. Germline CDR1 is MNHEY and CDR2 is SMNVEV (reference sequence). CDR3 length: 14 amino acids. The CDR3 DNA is TGTGCCAGCAGTTTCCTGGGATCAGGGAATGAGCAGTTCTTC. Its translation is CASSFLGSGNEQFF.

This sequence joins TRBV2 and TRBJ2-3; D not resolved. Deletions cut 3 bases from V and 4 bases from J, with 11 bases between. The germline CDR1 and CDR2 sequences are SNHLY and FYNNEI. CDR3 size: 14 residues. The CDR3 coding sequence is TGTGCCAGCAGTGAGCCCCGGCTCGCAGATACGCAGTATTTT. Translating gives CASSEPRLADTQYF.

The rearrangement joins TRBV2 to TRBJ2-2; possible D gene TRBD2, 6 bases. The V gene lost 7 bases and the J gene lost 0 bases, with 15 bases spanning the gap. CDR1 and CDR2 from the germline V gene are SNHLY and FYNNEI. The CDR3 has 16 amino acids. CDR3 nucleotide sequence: TGTGCCAGCAACCGACTGACTAGTTCGAACACCGGGGAGCTGTTTTTT. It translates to CASNRLTSSNTGELFF.

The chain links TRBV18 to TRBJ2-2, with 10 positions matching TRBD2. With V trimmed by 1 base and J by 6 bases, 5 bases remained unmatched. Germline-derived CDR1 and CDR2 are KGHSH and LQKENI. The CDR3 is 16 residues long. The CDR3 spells CASSPLAGGTPGELFF. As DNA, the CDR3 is TGTGCCAGCTCACCACTAGCGGGAGGAACTCCCGGGGAGCTGTTTTTT.

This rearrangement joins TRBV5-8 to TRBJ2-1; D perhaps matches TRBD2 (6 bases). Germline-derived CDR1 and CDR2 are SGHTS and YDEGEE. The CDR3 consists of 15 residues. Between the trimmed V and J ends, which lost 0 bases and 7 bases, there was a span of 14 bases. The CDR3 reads CASSLVPPAGNEQFF. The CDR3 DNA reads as TGTGCCAGCAGCTTGGTGCCACCCGCGGGGAATGAGCAGTTCTTC.